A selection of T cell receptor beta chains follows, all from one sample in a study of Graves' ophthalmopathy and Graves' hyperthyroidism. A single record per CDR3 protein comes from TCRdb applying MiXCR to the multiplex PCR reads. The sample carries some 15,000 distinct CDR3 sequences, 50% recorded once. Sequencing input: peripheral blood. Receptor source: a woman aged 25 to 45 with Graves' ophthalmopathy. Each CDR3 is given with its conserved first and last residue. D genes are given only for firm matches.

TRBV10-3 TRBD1 CAISEGTASNQPQHF
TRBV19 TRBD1 CASSISGTGEDEQFF
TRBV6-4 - CASSDSKTVGETQYF
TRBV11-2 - CASRETRLTDTQYF
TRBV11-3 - CASMLDSGARSYEQYF
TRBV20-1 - CSARVLRELFF
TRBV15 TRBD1 CATSRGAGQGREQYF
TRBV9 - CASSVALTTDTQYF
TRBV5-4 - CASSLGGESTEAFF
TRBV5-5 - CASSLGVRATGASF
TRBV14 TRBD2 CASSHLRTSGDPYEQYF
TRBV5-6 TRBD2 CASSLRRTSGSSYNEQFF
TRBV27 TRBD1 CASSLTGGWSNQPQHF
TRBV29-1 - CSVGRTGTDTQYF
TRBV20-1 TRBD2 CRAVTSGSITDTQYF
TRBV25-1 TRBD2 CASSAWTSGSTDEQFF
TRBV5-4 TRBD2 CASSLEAGRPYEQYF
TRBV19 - CASSIRSEQFF
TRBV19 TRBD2 CASSAWGGRYNEQFF
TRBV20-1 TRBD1 CSARRRTGGHEQFF
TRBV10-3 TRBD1 CAISDREQGSDDEQFF
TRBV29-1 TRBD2 CSVAVAGGSSEQYF
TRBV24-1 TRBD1 CASSDGQGLPNTEAFF
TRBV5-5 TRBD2 CASSPALAGGVQYF
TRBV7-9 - CASSPWGSGANVLTF
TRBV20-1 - CSAELFGSTYEQYF
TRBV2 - CASRRGRAQETQYF
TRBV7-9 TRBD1 CASSLGQGAGEQYF
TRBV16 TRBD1 CASSPDRGGYTF
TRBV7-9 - CASSPSVGTDTQYF
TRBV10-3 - CAISESSVDQYGYTF
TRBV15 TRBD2 CATSRGLAGVAYEQYF
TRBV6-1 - CANSRRGGMTESGANVLTF
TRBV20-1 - CSASPNYGYTF
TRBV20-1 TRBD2 CSASFSGRAEETQYF
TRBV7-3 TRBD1 CASSHRGGNSPLHF
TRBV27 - CASSSDGTYEQYF
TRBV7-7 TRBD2 CASSPGLAGDEQFF
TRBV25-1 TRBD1 CASSEKGPRAGGWTDTQYF
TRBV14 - CASSQVQQGMDTQYF
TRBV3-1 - CASSQDRGRGGWNTEAFF
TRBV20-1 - CGIARGDYNEQFF
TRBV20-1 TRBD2 CSLLAGPLEQYF
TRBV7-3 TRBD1 CASSLTGQYEQYF
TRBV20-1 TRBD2 CSAKLAVKSYEQYF
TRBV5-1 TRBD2 CASSLGSGGAPPCSYEQYF
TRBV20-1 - CSAYGQPYSYEQYF
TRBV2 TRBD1 CASSTGGSPLHF
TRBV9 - CASSVSDSPLHF
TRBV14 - CASSQLPVPGLLGSSLYF
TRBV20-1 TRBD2 CSARGKREGLFRTQYF
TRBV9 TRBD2 CASSVEASGAYEQYF
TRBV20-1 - CSATQMSTDTQYF
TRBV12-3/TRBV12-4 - CASSFWVGKGTQYF
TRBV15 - CATSRDAGGTEAFF